A selection of T cell receptor beta chains follows, all from one sample in a study of T cells in localized non-small cell lung cancer. Assay: immunoSEQ multiplex PCR; the TCRdb copy retains only in-frame clones and omits some. The table records about 33,000 clones, around 80% of them present only once. Specimen: peripheral blood, collected before any cancer treatment. The receptors were sampled from a male donor at least 60 years old with stage III squamous cell lung carcinoma. The CDR3 runs from the conserved cysteine through the conserved F or W. The D gene is left open where the match is weak. Clone size is not always given. Where it is, it says once, few, many or a class for expanded clones.

TRBJ2-5	once	.	TRBV28	TGTGCCAGCAGCTCGGGACATCCCCAAGAGACCCAGTACTTC	CASSSGHPQETQYF
TRBJ2-1	.	TRBD2	TRBV18	TGTGCCAGCTCACCAAACCCAAGCGGGGCTGAGCAGTTCTTC	CASSPNPSGAEQFF
TRBJ2-4	.	.	TRBV7-2	TGTGCCAGCAGCTCGGAAACCCAGGGGTGGGGAAACATTCAGTACTTC	CASSSETQGWGNIQYF
TRBJ1-5	.	TRBD1	TRBV7-2	TGTGCCAGCAGCTCCCGGACAGGGACGAATCAGCCCCAGCATTTT	CASSSRTGTNQPQHF
TRBJ2-6	.	.	TRBV29-1	TGCAGCGTTGAGAACTCTGGGGCCAACGTCCTGACTTTC	CSVENSGANVLTF
TRBJ1-5	.	TRBD1	TRBV18	TGTGCCAGCTCTCCTGGACAGGGAAATCAGCCCCAGCATTTT	CASSPGQGNQPQHF
TRBJ2-5	.	TRBD2	TRBV7-9	TGTGCCAGCAGCTTTCCGGGACTAGCGCAAGAGACCCAGTACTTC	CASSFPGLAQETQYF
TRBJ2-1	few	TRBD2	TRBV5-6	TGTGCCAGCAGCAAGTCCGGGACTAGCGGGAGACTCAATGAGCAGTTCTTC	CASSKSGTSGRLNEQFF
TRBJ2-7	.	TRBD2	TRBV14	TGTGCCAGCAGCCTCCCGGGTAGCGGGTCCTACGAGCAGTACTTC	CASSLPGSGSYEQYF
TRBJ2-1	.	.	TRBV2	TGTGCCAGCAGTCTAGCGTACAATGAGCAGTTCTTC	CASSLAYNEQFF
TRBJ2-7	once	.	TRBV5-1	TGCGCCAGCAGCTTGGGGGGGTCCATCAGCTCCTACGAGCAGTACTTC	CASSLGGSISSYEQYF
TRBJ1-2	.	.	TRBV28	TGTGCCAGTCGACAGATCTATGGCTACACCTTC	CASRQIYGYTF
TRBJ2-2	.	.	TRBV7-9	TGTGCCAGCAGCCAGTGGAGGGAGGTCACCGGGGAGCTGTTTTTT	CASSQWREVTGELFF
TRBJ2-3	.	.	TRBV18	TGTGCCAGCTCGACACAGGAGCAAGTCACAGATACGCAGTATTTT	CASSTQEQVTDTQYF
TRBJ2-1	once	.	TRBV19	TGTGCCAGTAGTATGAGTAGCCTCGGGGGCAATGAGCAGTTCTTC	CASSMSSLGGNEQFF